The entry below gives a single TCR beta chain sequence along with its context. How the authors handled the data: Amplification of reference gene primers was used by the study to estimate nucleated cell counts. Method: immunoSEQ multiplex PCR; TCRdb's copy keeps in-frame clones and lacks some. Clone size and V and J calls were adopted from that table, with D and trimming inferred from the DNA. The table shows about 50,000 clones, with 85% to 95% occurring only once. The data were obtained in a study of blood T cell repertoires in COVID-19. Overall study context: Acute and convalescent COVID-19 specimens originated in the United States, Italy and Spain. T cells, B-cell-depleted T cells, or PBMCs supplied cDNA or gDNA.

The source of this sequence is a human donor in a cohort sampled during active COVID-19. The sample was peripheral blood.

The CDR3 nucleotides read TGTGCCAGCTCGCTGACTAGCGGGAGATCCTACGAGCAGTACTTC. Translation gives CASSLTSGRSYEQYF. The chain combines TRBV18 with TRBJ2-7; TRBD2 matches at 12 bases. Germline V gene lookup returns CDR1 KGHSH and CDR2 LQKENI. V was clipped by 6 bases and J by 1 base; unmatched bases: 4. This CDR3 is 15 amino acids long.